The 29 T cell receptor beta chains presented below share a single source sample, sequenced in a study of sequential checkpoint blockade in melanoma. Clones were sequenced by immunoSEQ multiplex PCR, and TCRdb holds only the in-frame ones, with some missing. This sample yields approximately 10,000 clones, of which 25% to 30% are seen a single time; 20% belongs to the top ten. Treatment reported: randomized to nivolumab then ipilimumab (arm A) or the reverse (arm B). Sequencing was performed on tumor tissue (inferred from file names), taken from a patient given nivolumab and ipilimumab in sequence. The receptors derive from a human donor with melanoma.

This clone has just a few counts. V usage is TRBV19 and J usage is TRBJ2-7; 7 bases agree with TRBD1. Per the germline V gene, CDR1 is LNHDA and CDR2 is SQIVND (reference sequence). The CDR3 contains 13 residues. V gave up 4 bases and J gave up 3 bases; unmatched junction bases: 3. The CDR3 loop is CASSTGTVYEQYF. CDR3 nucleotides: TGTGCCAGTAGTACGGGGACAGTCTACGAGCAGTACTTC.

The rearrangement joins TRBV6-8 to TRBJ1-1; D is unresolved. Germline CDR1 is MNHGY and CDR2 is SAAAGT. The V gene lost 10 bases and the J gene lost 1 base, with 10 bases spanning the gap. The CDR3 length is 12 residues. In DNA form, the CDR3 reads TGTGCCACCCTACAGACGAACACTGAAGCTTTCTTT. It codes for CATLQTNTEAFF.

The gene calls are TRBV6-8 and TRBJ1-4; unclear D gene. CDR3 length: 13 residues. Per germline, CDR1 MNHGY and CDR2 SAAAGT. Between the trimmed V and J ends, which lost 4 bases and 7 bases, there was a span of 10 bases. The CDR3 is CASSLESGEKLFF. DNA for the CDR3: TGTGCCAGCAGTTTGGAGTCGGGTGAAAAACTGTTTTTT.

The chain combines TRBV11-3 with TRBJ1-5; D is undetermined. Germline V CDR1 and CDR2: SGHNT, YENEEA. The CDR3 sequence is 15 residues long. V lost 3 bases to trimming and J lost 3 bases, with 12 bases between them. CDR3 amino acids: CASSLGGRFNQPQHF. CDR3 bases: TGTGCCAGCAGCTTGGGAGGGCGTTTCAATCAGCCCCAGCATTTT.

The rearrangement links TRBV6-8 to TRBJ1-5, with a tentative D call TRBD1 (6 bases). Trimming took off 6 bases at V and 0 bases at J, with 15 bases between the two ends. The CDR3 totals 16 residues. CDR1 is MNHGY, CDR2 SAAAGT, per germline. The CDR3 DNA is TGTGCCAGCAGCGGACAGTGGTTGGATAGCAATCAGCCCCAGCATTTT. Amino acid sequence: CASSGQWLDSNQPQHF.

The rearrangement uses TRBV28 and TRBJ2-3; D remains ambiguous. This CDR3 region has 14 residues. V was trimmed by 2 bases and J by 4 bases, leaving 10 bases between them. Germline loops: CDR1 MDHEN, CDR2 SYDVKM. In DNA form, the CDR3 reads TGTGCCAGCAGTTTAGGCCGGGCCCCAGATACGCAGTATTTT. Encoded protein: CASSLGRAPDTQYF.

There are many counts of this clone. This chain joins TRBV6-4 and TRBJ2-2; D is undetermined. The CDR3 has 12 amino acids. Trimming removed 0 bases from V and 9 bases from J, with 5 bases in between. Germline values: CDR1 MRHNA, CDR2 SNTAGT. The CDR3 sequence: CASSDSSRELFF. CDR3 DNA sequence: TGTGCCAGCAGTGACTCCTCGAGGGAGCTGTTTTTT.

This sequence joins TRBV18 and TRBJ2-7, with D hard to call. Germline V gene data show CDR1 as KGHSH and CDR2 as LQKENI. Deletions cut 3 bases from V and 3 bases from J, with 12 bases between. This CDR3 contains 14 residues. The CDR3 DNA is TGTGCCAGCTCACCCCTAGGACGGCGCTACGAGCAGTACGTC. Its protein product is CASSPLGRRYEQYV.

The chain uses TRBV25-1 and TRBJ1-1, with a tentative D call TRBD1 (5 bases). Germline values: CDR1 MGHDK, CDR2 SYGVNS. The V end lost 6 bases, the J end lost 0 bases, and 8 bases lay between the germline ends. This CDR3 has 13 amino acids. The CDR3 region has the DNA TGTGCCAGCAGGACAGAAATGAACACTGAAGCTTTCTTT. Translating it yields CASRTEMNTEAFF.

This rearrangement joins TRBV10-2 to TRBJ1-6; D possibly corresponds to TRBD1 (6 bases). The CDR3 totals 13 residues. CDR1 and CDR2 from the germline V gene are WSHSY and SAAADI. Trimming pared 4 bases from V and 8 bases from J, leaving 9 bases between. CDR3 DNA sequence: TGCGCCAGCAGTGCAGGGGTACATTCACCCCTCCACTTT. Translation: CASSAGVHSPLHF.

The chain is built from TRBV12-5 and TRBJ2-6; 12 bases are a match to TRBD1. The V gene's germline CDR1 is LGHNT and CDR2 FRNRAP. With V trimmed by 2 bases and J by 1 base, 6 bases remained unmatched. The CDR3 contains 19 residues. This chain's CDR3 is CASGLHEGQGASGANVLTF. The CDR3 bases are TGTGCTAGTGGTTTGCACGAGGGACAGGGGGCTTCTGGGGCCAACGTCCTGACTTTC.

This clone came up a few times. The chain recombines TRBV6-8 with TRBJ2-3; D remains ambiguous. The CDR3 is 13 residues long. Germline values: CDR1 MNHGY, CDR2 SAAAGT. The V and J ends lost 6 bases and 1 base respectively, with 8 bases between them. CDR3 region: CASSYPGTDTQYF. In DNA form, the CDR3 reads TGTGCCAGCAGCTACCCCGGCACAGATACGCAGTATTTT.

This clone was detected only a few times. This chain links TRBV11-3 with TRBJ2-3, with D possibly TRBD2 on 7 matching bases. CDR1 is SGHNT, CDR2 YENEEA, per germline. The CDR3 has 15 amino acids. The V and J ends lost 1 base and 7 bases respectively, with 15 bases between them. The CDR3 nucleotides are TGTGCCAGCAGCTTAGTTTGGGGGGGCCTGAATACGCAGTATTTT. Protein sequence: CASSLVWGGLNTQYF.

For the CDR3, the DNA is TGTGCCAGCAGCTCCGGGGGGGGGCCCCAGCATTTT. It codes for CASSSGGGPQHF. This chain links TRBV6-8 with TRBJ1-5; D is possibly TRBD1 (5 bases). V was trimmed by 6 bases and J by 9 bases, leaving 12 bases between them. This CDR3 is 12 amino acids long. Germline CDR1 is MNHGY and CDR2 is SAAAGT.

The chain joins TRBV9 to TRBJ1-2; unclear D gene. Trimming took 4 bases from V and 6 from J, leaving 19 bases between them. The CDR3 has 15 amino acids. Germline CDR1 and CDR2: SGDLS and YYNGEE. CDR3 residues: CASSPGGEFRDGYTF. The CDR3 DNA sequence: TGTGCCAGCAGCCCAGGCGGGGAATTTCGCGATGGCTACACCTTC.

This chain connects TRBV10-2 to TRBJ2-7; D not resolved. Germline V gene lookup returns CDR1 WSHSY and CDR2 SAAADI. CDR3 size: 19 residues. Trimming removed 0 bases from V and 2 bases from J, with 23 bases in between. Here the CDR3 reads CASSESRFRRFNYTYEQYF. The CDR3 region has the DNA TGCGCCAGCAGTGAGTCGAGATTCCGCCGATTCAACTACACCTACGAGCAGTACTTC.

This clone was recorded many times. The chain has TRBV11-3 and TRBJ2-3; TRBD1 matches at 9 bases. Germline values: CDR1 SGHNT, CDR2 YENEEA. The CDR3 extends over 15 amino acids. With V trimmed by 4 bases and J by 5 bases, 7 bases remained unmatched. The CDR3 sequence: CASSSGQGIGDTQYF. Written as DNA, the CDR3 is TGTGCCAGCAGCTCCGGACAGGGGATCGGAGATACGCAGTATTTT.

The chain employs TRBV15 and TRBJ2-5; 7 bases are shared with TRBD2. This CDR3 is built from 16 residues. Germline V gene sequence: CDR1 LNHNV, CDR2 YYDKDF (reference sequence). V lost 0 bases to trimming and J lost 9 bases; unmatched junction nucleotides: 13. The DNA of the CDR3 is TGTGCCACCAGCAGAGATGTCGGGGGGATACGACTACCCCAGTACTTC. Its protein product is CATSRDVGGIRLPQYF.

This chain links TRBV12-5 with TRBJ2-3; possible D gene TRBD2, 6 bases. Germline CDR1 is LGHNT and CDR2 is FRNRAP. The germline V and J ends were trimmed by 0 bases and 0 bases, with 10 bases remaining between them. The CDR3 is 16 residues long. The CDR3 nucleotides are TGTGCTAGTGGTTTGGTACTCGGGGGTAGCACAGATACGCAGTATTTT. Amino acid sequence: CASGLVLGGSTDTQYF.

This clone showed up just a few times. The rearrangement links TRBV9 to TRBJ2-3; D perhaps matches TRBD2 (5 bases). CDR1 is SGDLS and CDR2 is YYNGEE in the germline V gene. The germline V and J ends were trimmed by 3 bases and 4 bases, with 15 bases remaining between them. The CDR3 covers 15 residues. The CDR3 nucleotides are TGTGCCAGCAGCGCCCGGACCGCCGGGGCAGATACGCAGTATTTT. Protein sequence: CASSARTAGADTQYF.

This rearrangement joins TRBV19 to TRBJ1-5; tentatively, D is TRBD1 (5 bases). Germline-derived CDR1 and CDR2 are LNHDA and SQIVND (reference sequence). Trimming left V 3 bases short and J 5 bases short, with 11 bases between. CDR3 length equals 14 residues. The CDR3 reads CASSIFRGDQPQHF. The DNA of the CDR3 is TGTGCCAGTAGTATTTTCCGGGGCGATCAGCCCCAGCATTTT.

This clone has only a few counts. This chain joins TRBV19 and TRBJ1-5; TRBD1 is a possible D gene (5 bases). This CDR3 is built from 15 residues. Germline lookup yields CDR1 LNHDA and CDR2 SQIVND (reference sequence). Trimming took 8 bases from V and 6 from J, leaving 20 bases between them. The CDR3 spells CASLDSRERGQPQHF. CDR3 DNA sequence: TGTGCCAGTCTGGACTCCCGAGAAAGGGGTCAGCCCCAGCATTTT.

By share, this clone ranks as medium-sized. The chain employs TRBV11-3 and TRBJ2-1, with D tentatively TRBD2 (5 bases). This CDR3 has 16 amino acids. The V end lost 5 bases, the J end lost 2 bases, and 16 bases lay between the germline ends. Germline assignment: CDR1 SGHNT and CDR2 YENEEA. As DNA, the CDR3 is TGTGCCAGCAGCCTCGAGCTAGAGACTACCTACAATGAGCAGTTCTTC. It translates to CASSLELETTYNEQFF.

CDR3 sequence reads: CASSSEGGYTEAFF. The CDR3 DNA follows: TGTGCCAGCAGCTCAGAGGGGGGGTACACTGAAGCTTTCTTT. The genes are TRBV11-3 and TRBJ1-1; D might be TRBD1 (6 bases). The V end was cut by 4 bases, the J end by 3 bases, with 12 bases between. CDR1 and CDR2 (germline): SGHNT, YENEEA. The CDR3 loop spans 14 amino acids.

This clone was observed many times. V and J are TRBV11-3 and TRBJ1-4, with D possibly matching TRBD1 (6 bases). V was cut by 5 bases and J by 8 bases, with 18 bases left in between. In germline, CDR1 is SGHNT, CDR2 YENEEA. The CDR3 has 15 amino acids. The CDR3 DNA reads TGTGCCAGCAGCCCTACAGGGCCAGTATCCGAAAAACTGTTTTTT. Its translation is CASSPTGPVSEKLFF.

This chain connects TRBV6-8 to TRBJ2-3; 10 nucleotides agree with TRBD1. J gave up 3 bases and V 5 bases, and 8 bases lay outside the gene matches. In germline, CDR1 is MNHGY, CDR2 SAAAGT. The CDR3 sequence is 16 residues long. DNA for the CDR3: TGTGCCAGCAGTACTAACCGGGACAGGGGAACAGATACGCAGTATTTT. Translated, it gives CASSTNRDRGTDTQYF.

This clone was seen more than once but under ten times. V gene TRBV28 combines with J gene TRBJ1-5, with TRBD1 as a possible D gene (5 bases). The V gene's germline CDR1 is MDHEN and CDR2 SYDVKM. Trimming left V 4 bases short and J 0 bases short, with 13 bases between. The CDR3 sequence is 16 residues long. The CDR3 DNA follows: TGTGCCAGCAGTTCCCCTCAGGGAATTAGCAATCAGCCCCAGCATTTT. It codes for CASSSPQGISNQPQHF. Filled out from reference TRBV28 and TRBJ1-5, the complete variable domain reads DVKVTQSSRYLVKRTGEKVFLECVQDMDHENMFWYRQDPGLGLRLIYFSYDVKMKEKGDIPEGYSVSREKKERFSLILESASTNQTSMYLCASSSPQGISNQPQHFGDGTRLSIL.

The chain couples TRBV19 to TRBJ1-2; 9 nucleotides line up with TRBD1. With V trimmed by 7 bases and J by 5 bases, 5 bases remained unmatched. The CDR3 covers 13 residues. Germline V gene lookup returns CDR1 LNHDA and CDR2 SQIVND (reference sequence). The CDR3 protein is CASTGGQGYGYTF. Written as DNA, the CDR3 is TGTGCCAGTACTGGCGGACAGGGGTATGGCTACACCTTC.

This clone was recorded many times. The chain links TRBV11-3 to TRBJ1-4; maybe TRBD1 (5 bases). There are 15 residues in the CDR3. With 6 bases removed from V and 4 bases from J, the gap between germline ends came to 15 bases. Germline V lookup: CDR1 SGHNT, CDR2 YENEEA. CDR3: CASRDRQTNNEKLFF. CDR3 sequence (DNA): TGTGCCAGCAGGGATAGACAGACCAATAATGAAAAACTGTTTTTT. The full variable domain, in which reference TRBV11-3 and TRBJ1-4 provide the parts outside the CDR3, is EAGVVQSPRYKIIEKKQPVAFWCNPISGHNTLYWYLQNLGQGPELLIRYENEEAVDDSQLPKDRFSAERLKGVDSTLKIQPAELGDSAVYLCASRDRQTNNEKLFFGSGTQLSVL.